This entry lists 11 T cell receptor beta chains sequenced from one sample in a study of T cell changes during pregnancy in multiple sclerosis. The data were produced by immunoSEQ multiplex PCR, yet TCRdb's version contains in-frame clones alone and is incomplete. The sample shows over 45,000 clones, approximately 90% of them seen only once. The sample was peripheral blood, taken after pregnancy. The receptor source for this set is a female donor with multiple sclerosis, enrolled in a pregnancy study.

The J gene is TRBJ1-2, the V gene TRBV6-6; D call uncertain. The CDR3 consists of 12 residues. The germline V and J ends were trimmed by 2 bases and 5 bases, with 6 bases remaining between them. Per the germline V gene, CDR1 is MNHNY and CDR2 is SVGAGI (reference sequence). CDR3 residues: CASSYGGYGYTF. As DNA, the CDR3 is TGTGCCAGCAGTTACGGCGGGTATGGCTACACCTTC.

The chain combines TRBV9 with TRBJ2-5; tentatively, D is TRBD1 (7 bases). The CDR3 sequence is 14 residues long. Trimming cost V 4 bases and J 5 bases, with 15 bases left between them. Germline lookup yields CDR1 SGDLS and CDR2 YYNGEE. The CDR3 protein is CASSPQGGGETQYF. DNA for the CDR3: TGTGCCAGCAGCCCTCAGGGGGGCGGGGAGACCCAGTACTTC.

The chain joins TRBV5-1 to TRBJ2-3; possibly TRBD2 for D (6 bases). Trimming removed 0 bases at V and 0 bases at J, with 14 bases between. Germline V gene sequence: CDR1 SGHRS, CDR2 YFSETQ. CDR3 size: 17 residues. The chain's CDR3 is CASSLDLRRVSTDTQYF. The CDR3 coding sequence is TGCGCCAGCAGCTTGGACCTACGGAGGGTGAGCACAGATACGCAGTATTTT.

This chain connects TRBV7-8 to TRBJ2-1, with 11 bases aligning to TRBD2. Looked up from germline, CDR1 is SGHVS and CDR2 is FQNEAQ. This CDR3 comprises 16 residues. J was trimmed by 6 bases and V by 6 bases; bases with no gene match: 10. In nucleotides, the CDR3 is TGTGCCAGCAGGCCGTTAGCGGGGGGGCGGGTCAATGAGCAGTTCTTC. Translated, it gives CASRPLAGGRVNEQFF.

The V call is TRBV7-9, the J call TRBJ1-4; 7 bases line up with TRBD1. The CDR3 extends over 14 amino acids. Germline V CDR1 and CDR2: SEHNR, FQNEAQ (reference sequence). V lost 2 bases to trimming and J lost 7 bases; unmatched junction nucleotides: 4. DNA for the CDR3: TGTGCCAGCAGCTTAAAGGGGGCGGGTGAAAAACTGTTTTTT. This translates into CASSLKGAGEKLFF. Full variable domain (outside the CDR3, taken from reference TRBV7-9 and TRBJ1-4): DTGVSQNPRHKITKRGQNVTFRCDPISEHNRLYWYRQTLGQGPEFLTYFQNEAQLEKSRLLSDRFSAERPKGSFSTLEIQRTEQGDSAMYLCASSLKGAGEKLFFGSGTQLSVL.

CDR3 sequence reads: CASSPYTGGYTF. The DNA for the CDR3 is TGTGCCAGCAGCCCCTATACGGGGGGCTACACCTTC. The V call is TRBV7-2, the J call TRBJ1-2; D call uncertain. V was cut by 5 bases and J by 8 bases, with 12 bases left in between. The CDR3 is 12 residues long. Germline lookup yields CDR1 SGHTA and CDR2 FQGNSA.

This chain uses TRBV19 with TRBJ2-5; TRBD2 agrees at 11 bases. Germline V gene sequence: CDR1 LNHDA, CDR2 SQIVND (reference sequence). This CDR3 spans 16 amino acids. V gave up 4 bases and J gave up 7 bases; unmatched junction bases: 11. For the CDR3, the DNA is TGTGCCAGTAGTACGCGGACTAGCGGGTGGACCGGGACCCAGTACTTC. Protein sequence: CASSTRTSGWTGTQYF.

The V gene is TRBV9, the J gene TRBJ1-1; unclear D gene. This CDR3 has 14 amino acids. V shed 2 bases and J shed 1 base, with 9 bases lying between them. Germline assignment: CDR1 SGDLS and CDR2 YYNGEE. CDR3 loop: CASSVDPRNTEAFF. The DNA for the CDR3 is TGTGCCAGCAGCGTCGATCCCAGGAACACTGAAGCTTTCTTT.

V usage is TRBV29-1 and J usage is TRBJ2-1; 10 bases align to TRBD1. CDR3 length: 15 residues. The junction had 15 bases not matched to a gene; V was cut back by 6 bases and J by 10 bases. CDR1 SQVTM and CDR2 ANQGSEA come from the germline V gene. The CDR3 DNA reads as TGCAGCGTGAAGATCCGGGACAGGGGTGGTTACGAGCAGTTCTTC. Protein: CSVKIRDRGGYEQFF.

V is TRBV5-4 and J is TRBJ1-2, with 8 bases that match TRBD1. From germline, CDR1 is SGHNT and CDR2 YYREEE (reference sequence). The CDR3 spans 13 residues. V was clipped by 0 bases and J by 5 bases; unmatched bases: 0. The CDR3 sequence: CASSLDRGYGYTF. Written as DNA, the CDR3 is TGTGCCAGCAGCTTGGACAGGGGGTATGGCTACACCTTC.

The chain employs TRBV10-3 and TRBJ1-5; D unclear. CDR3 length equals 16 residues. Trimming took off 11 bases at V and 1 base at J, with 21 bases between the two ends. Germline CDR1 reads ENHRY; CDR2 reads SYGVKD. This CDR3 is CAAGSLEVGSNQPQHF. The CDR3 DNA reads TGTGCCGCGGGTTCCTTGGAGGTAGGGAGCAATCAGCCCCAGCATTTT.